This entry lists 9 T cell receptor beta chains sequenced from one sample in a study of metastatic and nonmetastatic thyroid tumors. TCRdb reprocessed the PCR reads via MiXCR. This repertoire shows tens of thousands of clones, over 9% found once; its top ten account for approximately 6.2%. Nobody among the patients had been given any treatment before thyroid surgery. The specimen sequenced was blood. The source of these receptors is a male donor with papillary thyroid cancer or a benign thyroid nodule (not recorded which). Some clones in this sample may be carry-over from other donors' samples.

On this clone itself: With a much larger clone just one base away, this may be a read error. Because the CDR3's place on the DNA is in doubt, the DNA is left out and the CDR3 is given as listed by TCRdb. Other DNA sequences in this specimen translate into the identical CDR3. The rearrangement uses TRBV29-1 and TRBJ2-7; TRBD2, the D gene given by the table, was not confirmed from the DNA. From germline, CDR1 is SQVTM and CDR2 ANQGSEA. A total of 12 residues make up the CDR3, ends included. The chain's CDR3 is CSVASGSYEQYF.

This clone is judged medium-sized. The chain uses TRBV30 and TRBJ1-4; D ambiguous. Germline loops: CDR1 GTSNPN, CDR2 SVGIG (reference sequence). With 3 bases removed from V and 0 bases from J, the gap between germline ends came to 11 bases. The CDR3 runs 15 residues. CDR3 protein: CAWSSGLTTNEKLFF. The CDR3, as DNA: TGTGCCTGGAGCTCAGGACTAACAACTAATGAAAAACTGTTTTTT.

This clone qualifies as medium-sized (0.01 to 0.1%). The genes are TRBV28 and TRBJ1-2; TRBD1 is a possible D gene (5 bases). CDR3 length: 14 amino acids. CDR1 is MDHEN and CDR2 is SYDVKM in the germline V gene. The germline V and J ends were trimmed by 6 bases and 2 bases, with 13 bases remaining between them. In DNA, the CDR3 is TGTGCCAGCAGCCAAGGTGGGGACAACTATGGCTACACCTTC. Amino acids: CASSQGGDNYGYTF.

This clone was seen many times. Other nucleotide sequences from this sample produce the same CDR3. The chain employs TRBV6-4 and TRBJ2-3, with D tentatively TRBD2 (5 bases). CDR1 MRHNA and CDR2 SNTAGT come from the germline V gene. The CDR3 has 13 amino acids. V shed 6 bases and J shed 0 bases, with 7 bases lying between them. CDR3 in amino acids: CASSRTSTDTQYF. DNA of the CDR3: TGTGCCAGCAGCCGGACTAGCACAGATACGCAGTATTTT.

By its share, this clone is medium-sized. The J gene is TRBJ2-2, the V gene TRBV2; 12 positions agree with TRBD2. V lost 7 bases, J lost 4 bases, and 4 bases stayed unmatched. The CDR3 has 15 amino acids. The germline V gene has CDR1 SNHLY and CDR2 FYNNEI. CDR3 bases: TGTGCCAGCACGACTAGCGGGAGTCCCACCGGGGAGCTGTTTTTT. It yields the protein CASTTSGSPTGELFF.

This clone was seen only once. The CDR3 here is CASSRYRGLTEAFF. CDR3 DNA: TGCGCCAGCAGTAGGTACAGGGGTCTGACTGAAGCTTTCTTT. The V call is TRBV5-1, the J call TRBJ1-1; 7 bases are shared with TRBD1. This CDR3 comprises 14 residues. Germline V gene data show CDR1 as SGHRS and CDR2 as YFSETQ. V was pared by 5 bases and J by 5 bases, with 9 bases of the junction left unmatched.

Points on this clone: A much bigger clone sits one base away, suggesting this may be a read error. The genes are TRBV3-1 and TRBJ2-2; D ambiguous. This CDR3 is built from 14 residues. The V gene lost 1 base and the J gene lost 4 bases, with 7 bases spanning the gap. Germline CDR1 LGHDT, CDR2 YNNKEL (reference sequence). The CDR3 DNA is TGTGCCAGCAGCCAAGGGCCGAGCACCGGGGAGCTGTTTTTT. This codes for CASSQGPSTGELFF.

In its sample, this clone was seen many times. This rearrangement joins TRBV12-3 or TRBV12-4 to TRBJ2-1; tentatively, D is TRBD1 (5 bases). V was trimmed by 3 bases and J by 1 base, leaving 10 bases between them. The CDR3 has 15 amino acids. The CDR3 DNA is TGTGCCAGCAGTTTTAGCTCAGGGTCCTACAATGAGCAGTTCTTC. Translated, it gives CASSFSSGSYNEQFF.

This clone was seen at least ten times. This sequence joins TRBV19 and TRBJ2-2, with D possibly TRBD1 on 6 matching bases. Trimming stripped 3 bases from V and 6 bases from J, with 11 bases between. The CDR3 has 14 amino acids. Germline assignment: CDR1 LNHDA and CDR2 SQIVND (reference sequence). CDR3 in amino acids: CASSISRGSGELFF. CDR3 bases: TGTGCCAGTAGTATCTCGAGGGGGTCCGGGGAGCTGTTTTTT. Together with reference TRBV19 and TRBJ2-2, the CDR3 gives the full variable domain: DGGITQSPKYLFRKEGQNVTLSCEQNLNHDAMYWYRQDPGQGLRLIYYSQIVNDFQKGDIAEGYSVSREKKESFPLTVTSAQKNPTAFYLCASSISRGSGELFFGEGSRLTVL.